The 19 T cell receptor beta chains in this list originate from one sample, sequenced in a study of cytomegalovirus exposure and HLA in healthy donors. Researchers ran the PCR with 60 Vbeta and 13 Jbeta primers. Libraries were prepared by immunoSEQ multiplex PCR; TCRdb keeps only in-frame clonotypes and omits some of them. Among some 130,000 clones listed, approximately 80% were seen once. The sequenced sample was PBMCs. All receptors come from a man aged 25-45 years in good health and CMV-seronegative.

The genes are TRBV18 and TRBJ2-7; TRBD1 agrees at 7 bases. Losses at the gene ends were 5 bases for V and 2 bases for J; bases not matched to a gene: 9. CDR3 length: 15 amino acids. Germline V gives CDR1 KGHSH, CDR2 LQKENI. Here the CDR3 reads CASSIETGTTYEQYF. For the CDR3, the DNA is TGTGCCAGCTCAATAGAGACAGGGACCACCTACGAGCAGTACTTC.

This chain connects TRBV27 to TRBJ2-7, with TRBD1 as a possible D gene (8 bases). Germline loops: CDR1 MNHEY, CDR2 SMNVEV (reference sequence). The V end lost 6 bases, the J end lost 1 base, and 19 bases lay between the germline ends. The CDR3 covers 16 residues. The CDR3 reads CASSFQGASGSYEQYF. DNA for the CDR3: TGTGCCAGCAGCTTTCAGGGGGCTAGCGGATCCTACGAGCAGTACTTC.

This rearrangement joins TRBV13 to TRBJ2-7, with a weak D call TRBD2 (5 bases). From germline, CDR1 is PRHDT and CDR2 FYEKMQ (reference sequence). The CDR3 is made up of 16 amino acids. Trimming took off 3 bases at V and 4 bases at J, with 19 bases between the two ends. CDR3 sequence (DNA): TGTGCCAGCAGCTTCTCTCTAGCTGCTCCTAATTACGAGCAGTACTTC. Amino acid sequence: CASSFSLAAPNYEQYF.

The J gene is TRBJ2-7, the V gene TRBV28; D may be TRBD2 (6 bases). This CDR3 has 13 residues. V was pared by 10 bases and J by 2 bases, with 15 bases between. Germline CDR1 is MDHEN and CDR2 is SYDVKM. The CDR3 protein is CATRPGVAYEQYF. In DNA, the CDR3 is TGTGCCACCCGTCCGGGGGTAGCCTACGAGCAGTACTTC.

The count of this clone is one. CDR3 bases: TGTGCCAGCAGTTACGGGCTAGCGGGAGGTAAAGATACGCAGTATTTT. Translation: CASSYGLAGGKDTQYF. This chain links TRBV6-5 with TRBJ2-3; 11 bases are shared with TRBD2. The J segment lost 5 bases and the V segment lost 2 bases, leaving 6 bases of the junction unmatched. Germline values: CDR1 MNHEY, CDR2 SVGAGI. This CDR3 spans 16 amino acids.

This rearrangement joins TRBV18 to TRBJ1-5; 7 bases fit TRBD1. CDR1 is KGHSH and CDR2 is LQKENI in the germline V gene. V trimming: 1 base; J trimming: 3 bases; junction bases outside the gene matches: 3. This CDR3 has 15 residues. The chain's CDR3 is CASSPLQGDNQPQHF. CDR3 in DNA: TGTGCCAGCTCACCACTCCAGGGGGACAATCAGCCCCAGCATTTT.

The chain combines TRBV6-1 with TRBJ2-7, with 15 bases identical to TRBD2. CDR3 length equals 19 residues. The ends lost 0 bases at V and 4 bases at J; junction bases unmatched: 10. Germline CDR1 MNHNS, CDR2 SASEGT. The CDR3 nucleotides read TGTGCCAGCAGTGAAGCGAAAGGACTAGCGGGAGGGAGAAGGTACGAGCAGTACTTC. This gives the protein CASSEAKGLAGGRRYEQYF.

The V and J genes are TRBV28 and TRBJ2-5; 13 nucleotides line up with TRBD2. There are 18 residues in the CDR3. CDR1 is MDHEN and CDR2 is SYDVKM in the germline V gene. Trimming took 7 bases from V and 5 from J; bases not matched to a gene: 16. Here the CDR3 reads CASTTGTSGKAPPETQYF. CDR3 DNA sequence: TGTGCCAGCACTACCGGGACTAGCGGGAAGGCACCCCCGGAGACCCAGTACTTC.

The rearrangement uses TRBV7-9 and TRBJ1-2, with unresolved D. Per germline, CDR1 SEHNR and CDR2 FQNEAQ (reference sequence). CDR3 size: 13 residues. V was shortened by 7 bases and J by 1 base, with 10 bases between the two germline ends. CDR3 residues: CASTGVGNYGYTF. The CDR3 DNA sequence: TGTGCCAGCACCGGGGTGGGTAACTATGGCTACACCTTC.

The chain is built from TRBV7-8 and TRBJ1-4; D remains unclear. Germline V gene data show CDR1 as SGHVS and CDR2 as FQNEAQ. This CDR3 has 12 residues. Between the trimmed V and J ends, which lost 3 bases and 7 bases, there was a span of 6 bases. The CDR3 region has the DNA TGTGCCAGCAGCTTGCGTGGTGAAAAACTGTTTTTT. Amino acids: CASSLRGEKLFF.

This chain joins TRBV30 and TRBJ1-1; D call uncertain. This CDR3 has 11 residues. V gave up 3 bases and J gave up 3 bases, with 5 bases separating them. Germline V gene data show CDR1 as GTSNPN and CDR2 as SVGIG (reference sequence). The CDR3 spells CAWRGYTEAFF. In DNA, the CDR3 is TGTGCCTGGAGGGGCTACACTGAAGCTTTCTTT.

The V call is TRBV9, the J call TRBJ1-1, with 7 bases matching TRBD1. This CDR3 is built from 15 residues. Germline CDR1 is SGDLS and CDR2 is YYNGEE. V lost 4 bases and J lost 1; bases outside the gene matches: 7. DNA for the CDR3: TGTGCCAGCAGCCGACGACAGGGAAGGAACACTGAAGCTTTCTTT. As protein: CASSRRQGRNTEAFF.

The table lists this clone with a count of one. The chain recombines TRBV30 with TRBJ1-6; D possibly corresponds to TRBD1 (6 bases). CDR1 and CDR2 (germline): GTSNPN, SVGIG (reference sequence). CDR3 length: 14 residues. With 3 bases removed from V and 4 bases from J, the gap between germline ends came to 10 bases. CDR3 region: CAWRYRDYNSPLHF. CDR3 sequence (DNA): TGTGCCTGGAGGTACAGGGATTATAATTCACCCCTCCACTTT.

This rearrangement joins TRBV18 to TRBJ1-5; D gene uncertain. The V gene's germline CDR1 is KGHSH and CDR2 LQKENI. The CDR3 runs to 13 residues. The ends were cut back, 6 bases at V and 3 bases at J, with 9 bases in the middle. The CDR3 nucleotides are TGTGCCAGCTCCGGGAGCCTCAATCAGCCCCAGCATTTT. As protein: CASSGSLNQPQHF.

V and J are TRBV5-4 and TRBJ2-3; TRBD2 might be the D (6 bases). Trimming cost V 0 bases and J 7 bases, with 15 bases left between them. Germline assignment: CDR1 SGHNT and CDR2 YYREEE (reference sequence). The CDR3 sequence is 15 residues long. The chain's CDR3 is CASSLGLGLGNTQYF. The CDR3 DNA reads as TGTGCCAGCAGCTTGGGACTAGGTTTAGGAAATACGCAGTATTTT.

DNA of the CDR3: TGTGCCAGCAGCTTTGTTGTATCCCCCACTGAAGCTTTCTTT. It yields the protein CASSFVVSPTEAFF. This chain joins TRBV5-5 and TRBJ1-1; D gene ambiguous. Trimming removed 2 bases from V and 4 bases from J, with 12 bases in between. The germline CDR1 and CDR2 sequences are SGHKS and YYEKEE (reference sequence). The CDR3 length is 14 residues.

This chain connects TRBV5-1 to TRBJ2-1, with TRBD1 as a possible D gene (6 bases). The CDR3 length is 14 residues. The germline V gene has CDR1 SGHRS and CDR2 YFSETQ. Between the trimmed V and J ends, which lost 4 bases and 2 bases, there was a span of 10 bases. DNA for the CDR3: TGCGCCAGCAGCGCCACAGGGCCCTACAATGAGCAGTTCTTC. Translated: CASSATGPYNEQFF.

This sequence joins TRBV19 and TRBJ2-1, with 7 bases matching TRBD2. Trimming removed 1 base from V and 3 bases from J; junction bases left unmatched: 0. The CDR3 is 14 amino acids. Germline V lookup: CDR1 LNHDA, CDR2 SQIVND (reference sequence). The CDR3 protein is CASSIGGSYNEQFF. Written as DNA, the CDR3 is TGTGCCAGTAGTATAGGCGGGAGCTACAATGAGCAGTTCTTC.

CDR3 in amino acids: CASSDFDRMNSNQPQHF. In nucleotides, the CDR3 is TGTGCCAGCAGTGACTTCGACAGGATGAATAGCAATCAGCCCCAGCATTTT. The rearrangement links TRBV6-4 to TRBJ1-5, with a tentative D call TRBD1 (6 bases). Germline CDR1 MRHNA, CDR2 SNTAGT. The CDR3 totals 17 residues. V was shortened by 1 base and J by 0 bases, with 13 bases between the two germline ends.